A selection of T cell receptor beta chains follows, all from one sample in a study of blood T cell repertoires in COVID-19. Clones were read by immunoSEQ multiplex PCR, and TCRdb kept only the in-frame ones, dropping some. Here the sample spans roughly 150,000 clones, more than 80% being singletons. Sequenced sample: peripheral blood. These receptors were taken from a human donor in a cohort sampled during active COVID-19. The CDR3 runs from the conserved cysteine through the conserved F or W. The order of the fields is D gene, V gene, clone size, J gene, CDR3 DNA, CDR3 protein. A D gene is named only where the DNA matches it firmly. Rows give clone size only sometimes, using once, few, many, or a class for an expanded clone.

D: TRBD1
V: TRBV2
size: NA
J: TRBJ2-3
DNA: TGTGCCAGCAGTGGTCTAGGGACAGGGCTGGGAGATACGCAGTATTTT
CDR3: CASSGLGTGLGDTQYF

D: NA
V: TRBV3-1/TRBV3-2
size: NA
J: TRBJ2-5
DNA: TGTGCCAGCAGCCAACACTCTTCACTAGGTGCTGAGACCCAGTACTTC
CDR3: CASSQHSSLGAETQYF

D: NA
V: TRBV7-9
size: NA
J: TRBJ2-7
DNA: TGTGCCAGCAGCTCCGCGGACTCCTACGAGCAGTACTTC
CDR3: CASSSADSYEQYF

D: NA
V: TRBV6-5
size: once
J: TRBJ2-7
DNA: TGTGCCAGCAGCCGGCAGGGATCCTACGAGCAGTACTTC
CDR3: CASSRQGSYEQYF

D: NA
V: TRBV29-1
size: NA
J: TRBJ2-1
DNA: TGCAGCGTTGACCGCCAGGGCATCGACAATGAGCAGTTCTTC
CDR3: CSVDRQGIDNEQFF

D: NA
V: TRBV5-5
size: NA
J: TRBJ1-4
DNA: TGTGCCAGCAGCTTGGTACGAGACAGTGAAAAACTGTTTTTT
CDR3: CASSLVRDSEKLFF

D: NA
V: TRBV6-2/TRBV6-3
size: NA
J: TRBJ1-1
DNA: TGTGCCAGCAGTCTACAGGGTCTTCTTGCTTTCTTT
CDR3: CASSLQGLLAFF

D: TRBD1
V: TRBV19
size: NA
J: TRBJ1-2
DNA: TGTGCCAGCCGGGACAGGGCGAACTATGGCTACACCTTC
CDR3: CASRDRANYGYTF

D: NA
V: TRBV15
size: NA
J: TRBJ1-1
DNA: TGTGCCACCAGCACCCCCGGCGGCAGTGAAGCTTTCTTT
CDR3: CATSTPGGSEAFF

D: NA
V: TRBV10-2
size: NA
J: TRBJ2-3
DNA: TGCGCCAGCAGCTTGGTAGCGGACACAGATACGCAGTATTTT
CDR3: CASSLVADTDTQYF

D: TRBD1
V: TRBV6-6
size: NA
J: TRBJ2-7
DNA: TGTGCCAGCAGTTCGACGGACAGGACCTACGAGCAGTACTTC
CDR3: CASSSTDRTYEQYF

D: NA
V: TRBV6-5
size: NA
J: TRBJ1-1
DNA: TGTGCCAGCAGTCGGGACATTTGGAACACTGAAGCTTTCTTT
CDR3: CASSRDIWNTEAFF

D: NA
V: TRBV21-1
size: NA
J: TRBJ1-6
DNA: TGTGCCAGCAGCAAGGAGGCAGGGGGACTTTTTGATTCACCCCTCCACTTT
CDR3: CASSKEAGGLFDSPLHF

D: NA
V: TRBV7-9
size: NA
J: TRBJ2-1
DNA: TGTGCCAGCAGCCGCACAAGGGGCGGTTACAATGAGCAGTTCTTC
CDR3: CASSRTRGGYNEQFF

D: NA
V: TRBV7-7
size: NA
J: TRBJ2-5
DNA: TGTGCTAGCAGCTTCCCGGGGCAAGAGACCCAGTACTTC
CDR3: CASSFPGQETQYF

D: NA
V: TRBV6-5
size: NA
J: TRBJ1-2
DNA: TGTGCCAGCAACCCCCAGAAGGGGTATGGCTACACCTTC
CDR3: CASNPQKGYGYTF

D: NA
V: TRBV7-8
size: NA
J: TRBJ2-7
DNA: TGTGCCAGCAGCCCGACAGACTACGAGCAGTACTTC
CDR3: CASSPTDYEQYF

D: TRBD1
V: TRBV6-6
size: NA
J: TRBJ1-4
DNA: TGTGCCAGCAGTTACCCGGGACAGGGTGGGGAAAAACTGTTTTTT
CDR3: CASSYPGQGGEKLFF

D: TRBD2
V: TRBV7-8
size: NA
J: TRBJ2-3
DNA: TGTGCCAGCACCAAAGTCCCGCGGGAGGTGGATACGCAGTATTTT
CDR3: CASTKVPREVDTQYF

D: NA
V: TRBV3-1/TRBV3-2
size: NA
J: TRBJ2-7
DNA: TGTGCCAGCAGCTTGGAGGGCCTCTCCTACGAGCAGTACTTC
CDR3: CASSLEGLSYEQYF

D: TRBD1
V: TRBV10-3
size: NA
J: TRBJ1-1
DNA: TGTGCCAGAGCGGACAGGGTAGACGCTGAAGCTTTCTTT
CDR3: CARADRVDAEAFF

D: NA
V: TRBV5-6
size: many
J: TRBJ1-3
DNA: TGTGCCAGCAGCCGTAGAGGGGGCTCTGGAAACACCATATATTTT
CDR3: CASSRRGGSGNTIYF